The clone carrying this T cell receptor beta chain showed up many times. Its antigen is unidentified. No patient had received any treatment before thyroid surgery. Through MiXCR, TCRdb re-clonotyped the PCR reads. Counted here are roughly 75,000 clones, around 12% occurring once; the ten biggest clones make up more than 7%. Trimming removed 4 bases from V and 7 bases from J; junction bases left unmatched: 7. The CDR3 consists of 15 residues. The germline gives CDR1 SGHTA, CDR2 FQGTGA. The data stem from a study of metastatic and nonmetastatic thyroid tumors. Whole-study results and caveats: Malignant thyroid tumors reportedly exceeded benign nodules significantly in TCR beta diversity, with the difference appearing in blood and tumor.

The V call is TRBV7-3, the J call TRBJ2-1; 10 bases map to TRBD2. The sequencing input was tumor tissue. The sequence came from a female donor with papillary thyroid cancer or a benign thyroid nodule (not recorded which). Some clones in this sample may be carry-over from other donors' samples. The CDR3 coding sequence is TGTGCCAGCAGCTCCAGTACTAGCGGGATAAATGAGCAGTTCTTC. Translation: CASSSSTSGINEQFF.